Given below is one T cell receptor (beta chain) in context. Mismatch with germline at one junction end may stem from a read error. Researchers used genomic DNA as the template to profile TCR beta VDJ and CDR3. Using its own MiXCR run on the reads, TCRdb lists one record per CDR3 protein. The data contain about 260,000 distinct CDR3 sequences, 70% to 85% of them singletons. Individuals selected for sequencing had exhibited CD8+CD57+ cell expansion on flow cytometry. CDR1 is LNHNV, CDR2 YYDKDF, per germline (reference sequence). The length of the CDR3 is 14 residues. This specimen belongs to a study of CD8+CD57+ T cells in acquired aplastic anemia.

This sequence was found in a human donor with aplastic anemia. The rearrangement links TRBV15 to TRBJ2-5, with D perhaps TRBD2 (6 bases). Sequenced sample: sorted CD4+, CD8+, or CD8+CD57+ T cells (not recorded which) from PBMCs. The CDR3 DNA reads as TGTGCCACCAGCGGAGGGGACGAGCAAGAGACCGAGTACTTC. As protein: CATSGGDEQETEYF.